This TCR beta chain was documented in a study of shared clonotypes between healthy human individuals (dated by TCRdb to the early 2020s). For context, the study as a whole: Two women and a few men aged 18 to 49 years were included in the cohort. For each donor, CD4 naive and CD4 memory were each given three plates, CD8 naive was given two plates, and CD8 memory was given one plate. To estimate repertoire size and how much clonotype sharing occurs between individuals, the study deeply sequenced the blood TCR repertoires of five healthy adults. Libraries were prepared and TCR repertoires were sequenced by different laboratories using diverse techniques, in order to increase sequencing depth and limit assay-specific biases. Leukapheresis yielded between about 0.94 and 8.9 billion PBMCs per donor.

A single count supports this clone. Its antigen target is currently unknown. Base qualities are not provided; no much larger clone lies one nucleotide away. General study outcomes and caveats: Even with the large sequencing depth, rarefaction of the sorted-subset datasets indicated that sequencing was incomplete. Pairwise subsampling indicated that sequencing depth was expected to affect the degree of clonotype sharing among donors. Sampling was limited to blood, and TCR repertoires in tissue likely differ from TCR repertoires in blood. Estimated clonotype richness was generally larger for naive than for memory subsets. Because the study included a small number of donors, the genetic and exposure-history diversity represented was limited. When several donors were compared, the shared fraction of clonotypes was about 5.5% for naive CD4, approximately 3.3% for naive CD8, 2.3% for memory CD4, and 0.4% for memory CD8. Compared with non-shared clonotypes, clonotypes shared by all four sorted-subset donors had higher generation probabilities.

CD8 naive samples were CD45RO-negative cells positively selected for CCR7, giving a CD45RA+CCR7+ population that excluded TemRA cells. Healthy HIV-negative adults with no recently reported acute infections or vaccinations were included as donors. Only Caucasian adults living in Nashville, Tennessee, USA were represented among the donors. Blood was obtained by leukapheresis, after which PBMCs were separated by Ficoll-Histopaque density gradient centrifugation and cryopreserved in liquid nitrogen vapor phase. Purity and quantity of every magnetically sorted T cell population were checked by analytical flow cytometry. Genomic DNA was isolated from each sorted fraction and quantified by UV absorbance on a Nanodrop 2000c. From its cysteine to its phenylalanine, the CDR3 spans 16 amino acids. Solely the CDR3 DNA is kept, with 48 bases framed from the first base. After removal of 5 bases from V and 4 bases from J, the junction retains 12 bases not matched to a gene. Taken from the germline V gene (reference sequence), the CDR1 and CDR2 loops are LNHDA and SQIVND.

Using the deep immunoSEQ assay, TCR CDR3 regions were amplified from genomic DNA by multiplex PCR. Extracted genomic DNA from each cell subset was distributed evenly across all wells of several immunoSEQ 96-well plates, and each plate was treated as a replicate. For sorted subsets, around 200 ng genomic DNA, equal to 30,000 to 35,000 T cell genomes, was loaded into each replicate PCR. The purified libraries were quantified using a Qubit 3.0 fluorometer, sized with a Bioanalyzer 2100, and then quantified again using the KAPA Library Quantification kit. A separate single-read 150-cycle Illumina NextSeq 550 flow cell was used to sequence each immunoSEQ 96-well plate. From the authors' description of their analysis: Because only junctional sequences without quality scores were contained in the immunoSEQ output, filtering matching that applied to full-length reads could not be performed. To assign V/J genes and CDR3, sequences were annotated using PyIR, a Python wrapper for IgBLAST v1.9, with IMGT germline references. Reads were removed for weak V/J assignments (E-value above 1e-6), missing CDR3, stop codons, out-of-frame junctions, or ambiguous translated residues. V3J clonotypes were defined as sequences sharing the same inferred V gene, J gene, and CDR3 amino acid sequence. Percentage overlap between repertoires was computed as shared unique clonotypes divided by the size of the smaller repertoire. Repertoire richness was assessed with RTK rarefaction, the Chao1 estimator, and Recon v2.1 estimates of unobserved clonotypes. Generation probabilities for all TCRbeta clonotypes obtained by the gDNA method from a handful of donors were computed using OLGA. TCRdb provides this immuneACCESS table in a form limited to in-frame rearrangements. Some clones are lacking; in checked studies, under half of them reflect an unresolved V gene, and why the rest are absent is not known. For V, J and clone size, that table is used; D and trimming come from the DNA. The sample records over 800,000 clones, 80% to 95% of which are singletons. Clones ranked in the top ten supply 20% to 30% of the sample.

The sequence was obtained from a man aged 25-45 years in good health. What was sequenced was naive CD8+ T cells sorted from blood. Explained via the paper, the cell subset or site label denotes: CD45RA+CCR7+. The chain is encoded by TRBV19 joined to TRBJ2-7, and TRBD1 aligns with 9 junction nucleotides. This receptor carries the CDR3 CASSPPRGTGLYEQYF. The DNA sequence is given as TGTGCCAGTAGTCCTCCCCGAGGGACAGGGCTATACGAGCAGTACTTC.